The T cell receptor beta chain described here comes from a study of T cells in Graves' hyperthyroidism and ophthalmopathy. Disease duration was under 3 months in the ophthalmopathy patients, who also had a Clinical Activity Score of at least 3 and a NOSPECS grade of at least 4. The source material, RNA transcripts, was used to amplify TCR beta CDR3 regions. HTBI primers were employed in a first-round RT-PCR of the TCR CDR3. TCRdb recomputed calls from the multiplex PCR reads with MiXCR, one row per CDR3 protein. The profile shows about 640,000 distinct CDR3 sequences, more than 20% of them singletons. The sequenced sample was blood. This TCR came from a man in his thirties or forties with Graves' ophthalmopathy.

CDR3 nucleotides: TGCGCCAGCAGCTTGGGGTTTGGGACTAGCGGGAGGGTTGAGCAGTTCTTC. Amino acids: CASSLGFGTSGRVEQFF. The rearrangement links TRBV5-1 to TRBJ2-1; TRBD2 matches 16 bases. Trimming removed 0 bases from V and 9 bases from J; junction bases left unmatched: 6. This CDR3 comprises 17 residues. Germline V gene lookup returns CDR1 SGHRS and CDR2 YFSETQ. Together with reference TRBV5-1 and TRBJ2-1, the CDR3 gives the full variable domain: KAGVTQTPRYLIKTRGQQVTLSCSPISGHRSVSWYQQTPGQGLQFLFEYFSETQRNKGNFPGRFSGRQFSNSRSEMNVSTLELGDSALYLCASSLGFGTSGRVEQFFGPGTRLTVL.